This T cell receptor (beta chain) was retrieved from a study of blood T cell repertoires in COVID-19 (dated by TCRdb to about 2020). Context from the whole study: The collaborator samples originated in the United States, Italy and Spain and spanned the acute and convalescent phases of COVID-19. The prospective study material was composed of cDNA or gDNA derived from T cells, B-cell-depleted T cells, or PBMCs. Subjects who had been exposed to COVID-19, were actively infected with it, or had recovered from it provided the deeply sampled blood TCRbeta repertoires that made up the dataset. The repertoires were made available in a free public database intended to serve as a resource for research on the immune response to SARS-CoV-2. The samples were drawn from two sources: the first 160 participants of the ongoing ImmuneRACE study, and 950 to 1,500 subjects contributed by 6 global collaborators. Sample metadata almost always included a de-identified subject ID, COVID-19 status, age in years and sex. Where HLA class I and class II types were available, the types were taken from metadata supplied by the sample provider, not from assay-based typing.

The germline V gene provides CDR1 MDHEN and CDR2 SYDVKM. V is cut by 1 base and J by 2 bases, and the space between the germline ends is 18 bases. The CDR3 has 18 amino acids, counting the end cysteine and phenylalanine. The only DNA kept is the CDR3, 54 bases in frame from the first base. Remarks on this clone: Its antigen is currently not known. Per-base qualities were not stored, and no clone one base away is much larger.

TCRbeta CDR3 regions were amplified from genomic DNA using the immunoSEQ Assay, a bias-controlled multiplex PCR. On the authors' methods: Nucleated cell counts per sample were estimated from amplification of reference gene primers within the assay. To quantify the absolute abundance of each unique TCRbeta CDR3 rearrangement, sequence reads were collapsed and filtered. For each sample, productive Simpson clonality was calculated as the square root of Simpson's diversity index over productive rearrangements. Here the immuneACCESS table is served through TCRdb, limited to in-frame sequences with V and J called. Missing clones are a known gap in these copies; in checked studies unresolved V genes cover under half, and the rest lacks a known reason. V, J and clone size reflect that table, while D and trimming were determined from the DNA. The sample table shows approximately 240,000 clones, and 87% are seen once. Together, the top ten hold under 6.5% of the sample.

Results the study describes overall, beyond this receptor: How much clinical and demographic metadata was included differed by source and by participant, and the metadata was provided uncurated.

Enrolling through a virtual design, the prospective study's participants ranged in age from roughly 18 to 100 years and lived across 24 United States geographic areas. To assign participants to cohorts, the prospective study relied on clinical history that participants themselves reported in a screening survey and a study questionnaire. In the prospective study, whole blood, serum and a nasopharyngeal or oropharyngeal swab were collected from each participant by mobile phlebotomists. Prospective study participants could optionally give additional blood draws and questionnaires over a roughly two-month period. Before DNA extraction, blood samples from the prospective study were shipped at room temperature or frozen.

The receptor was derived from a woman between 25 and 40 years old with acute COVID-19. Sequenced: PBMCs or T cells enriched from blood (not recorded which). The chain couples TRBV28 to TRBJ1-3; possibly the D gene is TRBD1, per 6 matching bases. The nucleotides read TGTGCCAGCAGTTTATCAGGGGCAAGGTTTGGTCCTGGAAACACCATATATTTT. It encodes CASSLSGARFGPGNTIYF.